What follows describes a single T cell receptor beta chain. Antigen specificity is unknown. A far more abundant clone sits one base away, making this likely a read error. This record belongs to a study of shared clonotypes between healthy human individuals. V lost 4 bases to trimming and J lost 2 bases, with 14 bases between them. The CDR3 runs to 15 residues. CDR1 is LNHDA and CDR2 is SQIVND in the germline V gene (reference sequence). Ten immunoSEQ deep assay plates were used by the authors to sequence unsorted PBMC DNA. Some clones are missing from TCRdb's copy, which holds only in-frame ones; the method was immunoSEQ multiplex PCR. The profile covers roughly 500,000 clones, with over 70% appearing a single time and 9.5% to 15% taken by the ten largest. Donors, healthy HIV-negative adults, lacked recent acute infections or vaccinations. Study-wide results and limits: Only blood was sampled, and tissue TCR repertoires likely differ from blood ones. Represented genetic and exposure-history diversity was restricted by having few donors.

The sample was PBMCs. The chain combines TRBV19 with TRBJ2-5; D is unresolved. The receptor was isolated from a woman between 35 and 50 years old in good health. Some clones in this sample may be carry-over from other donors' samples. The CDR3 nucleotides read TGTGCCAGTAGTAGGACCCCGGGCTCACAAGAGACCCAGTACTTC. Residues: CASSRTPGSQETQYF.